The T cell receptor beta chain under discussion was sequenced for a study of T cells in localized non-small cell lung cancer. The data were produced by immunoSEQ multiplex PCR, yet TCRdb's version contains in-frame clones alone and is incomplete. The sample has around 83,000 clones, about 87% seen once. The CDR3 loop spans 14 amino acids. The germline V gene has CDR1 PRHDT and CDR2 FYEKMQ (reference sequence). Trimming took 8 bases from V and 3 from J, leaving 17 bases between them. In this sample, this clone turned up a few times. Sequencing used peripheral blood, obtained before any cancer treatment. The clonotype was recovered from a man aged 35-75 years with stage I squamous cell lung carcinoma. The rearrangement uses TRBV13 and TRBJ2-7, with D perhaps matching TRBD1 or TRBD2 (7 bases each). The DNA of the CDR3 is TGTGCCAGCGGCAGGGGGGGCCTTGGCTACGAGCAGTACTTC. Protein product: CASGRGGLGYEQYF.